One and the same sample provided the 6 T cell receptor beta chains below, sequenced in a study of cytomegalovirus exposure and HLA in healthy donors. PCR employed 60 Vbeta and 13 Jbeta primers. Assay: immunoSEQ multiplex PCR; the TCRdb copy retains only in-frame clones and omits some. Of 120,000 to 150,000 clones in the sample, under 80% were seen once. Sequences were obtained from PBMCs. These receptors all stem from a woman between 45 and 65 years old in good health and CMV-seropositive.

This clone occurred once. The rearrangement joins TRBV7-9 to TRBJ2-1; maybe TRBD1 (5 bases). V was cut by 2 bases and J by 6 bases, with 17 bases left in between. The CDR3 is 16 residues long. From germline, CDR1 is SEHNR and CDR2 FQNEAQ (reference sequence). In DNA, the CDR3 is TGTGCCAGCAGCTTACCCCAGGGTCCGGTGGGCAATGAGCAGTTCTTC. This sequence encodes CASSLPQGPVGNEQFF. The variable domain in full, completed from reference TRBV7-9 and TRBJ2-1, reads DTGVSQNPRHKITKRGQNVTFRCDPISEHNRLYWYRQTLGQGPEFLTYFQNEAQLEKSRLLSDRFSAERPKGSFSTLEIQRTEQGDSAMYLCASSLPQGPVGNEQFFGPGTRLTVL.

The chain joins TRBV27 to TRBJ2-7, with TRBD1 matching over 8 bases. V lost 3 bases, J lost 4 bases, and 2 bases stayed unmatched. CDR1 is MNHEY and CDR2 is SMNVEV in the germline V gene (reference sequence). The CDR3 contains 13 residues. CDR3 DNA sequence: TGTGCCAGCAGTTTGGGACAGGATTACGAGCAGTACTTC. As protein: CASSLGQDYEQYF.

The CDR3 nucleotides are TGTGCCAGCAGGGCCCTTCAGGGATCCACAGATACGCAGTATTTT. This translates into CASRALQGSTDTQYF. The J gene is TRBJ2-3, the V gene TRBV28; a possible D gene is TRBD1 (5 bases). From germline, CDR1 is MDHEN and CDR2 SYDVKM. The CDR3 has 15 residues. V was clipped by 6 bases and J by 2 bases, with 15 bases between them.

In its sample, this clone was seen once. This chain uses TRBV5-1 with TRBJ1-2, with 12 bases fitting TRBD1. Germline loops: CDR1 SGHRS, CDR2 YFSETQ. The CDR3 extends over 17 amino acids. V lost 5 bases and J lost 4; bases outside the gene matches: 12. The CDR3 loop is CASSSGTGGILGYGYTF. CDR3 in DNA: TGCGCCAGCAGTTCCGGGACAGGGGGCATCTTGGGCTATGGCTACACCTTC. Complete variable domain (other parts from reference TRBV5-1 and TRBJ1-2): KAGVTQTPRYLIKTRGQQVTLSCSPISGHRSVSWYQQTPGQGLQFLFEYFSETQRNKGNFPGRFSGRQFSNSRSEMNVSTLELGDSALYLCASSSGTGGILGYGYTFGSGTRLTVV.

This sequence joins TRBV28 and TRBJ2-6; maybe TRBD1 (5 bases). The germline gives CDR1 MDHEN, CDR2 SYDVKM. V lost 7 bases and J lost 2, with 12 bases in between. CDR3 size: 15 residues. The CDR3 is CASIQGLPGANVLTF. The CDR3 region has the DNA TGTGCCAGCATCCAGGGTTTACCTGGGGCCAACGTCCTGACTTTC. The whole variable domain, remainder taken from reference TRBV28 and TRBJ2-6, is DVKVTQSSRYLVKRTGEKVFLECVQDMDHENMFWYRQDPGLGLRLIYFSYDVKMKEKGDIPEGYSVSREKKERFSLILESASTNQTSMYLCASIQGLPGANVLTFGAGSRLTVL.

The chain recombines TRBV5-4 with TRBJ1-2; maybe TRBD1 (6 bases). V lost 0 bases, J lost 3 bases, and 15 bases lay in between. CDR1 is SGHNT, CDR2 YYREEE, per germline (reference sequence). This CDR3 region has 16 residues. CDR3 sequence reads: CASSLGTAGADYGYTF. CDR3 bases: TGTGCCAGCAGCTTGGGGACGGCAGGGGCTGACTATGGCTACACCTTC.